The 24 T cell receptor beta chains below come from one sample, sequenced in a study of T cells in Graves' hyperthyroidism and ophthalmopathy. The source material, RNA transcripts, was used to amplify TCR beta CDR3 regions. HTBI primers were used for first-round RT-PCR of the TCR CDR3. A single record per CDR3 protein comes from TCRdb applying MiXCR to the multiplex PCR reads. Here the sample spans about 640,000 distinct CDR3 sequences, approximately 15% being singletons. Sequenced material: blood. The receptors were sampled from a woman in her forties or fifties with Graves' ophthalmopathy.

This clonotype was detected many times. The V call is TRBV20-1, the J call TRBJ2-7; 7 bases line up with TRBD2. The CDR3 totals 13 residues. Trimming removed 2 bases from V and 6 bases from J; junction bases left unmatched: 7. From germline, CDR1 is DFQATT and CDR2 SNEGSKA (reference sequence). The CDR3 spells CSARKGPGGEQYF. The CDR3 region has the DNA TGCAGTGCTAGAAAGGGCCCGGGGGGCGAGCAGTACTTC.

This clonotype was counted only a few times. This chain uses TRBV25-1 with TRBJ2-6; 9 nucleotides agree with TRBD1. Germline CDR1 is MGHDK and CDR2 is SYGVNS. Germline trimming cut 3 bases from V and 2 bases from J; bases unmatched to any gene: 5. The CDR3 is made up of 17 amino acids. The CDR3 loop is CASSDGTGIAGANVLTF. CDR3 DNA: TGTGCCAGCAGTGATGGGACAGGGATCGCTGGGGCCAACGTCCTGACTTTC.

Ten or more counts support this clonotype. The chain has TRBV11-2 and TRBJ2-2; D is unclear. V was clipped by 3 bases and J by 1 base, with 15 bases between them. The CDR3 length is 17 residues. Germline lookup yields CDR1 SGHAT and CDR2 FQNNGV. In DNA form, the CDR3 reads TGTGCCAGCAGCTTCTTCCCCTTTGGACGGAACACCGGGGAGCTGTTTTTT. The encoded protein is CASSFFPFGRNTGELFF.

This clonotype was observed a few times. The rearrangement joins TRBV2 to TRBJ1-5; D is possibly TRBD1 (5 bases). Germline-derived CDR1 and CDR2 are SNHLY and FYNNEI. The CDR3 loop spans 13 amino acids. V was clipped by 6 bases and J by 7 bases, with 13 bases between them. CDR3 protein: CASRGELGQPQHF. The CDR3 DNA reads as TGTGCCAGCAGGGGGGAGTTAGGGCAGCCCCAGCATTTT.

CDR3 region: CASSLRQGDEAFF. CDR3 sequence (DNA): TGTGCCAGCAGCTTGAGACAGGGCGACGAAGCTTTCTTT. The J gene is TRBJ1-1, the V gene TRBV5-5; 7 nucleotides agree with TRBD1. Germline values: CDR1 SGHKS, CDR2 YYEKEE (reference sequence). The CDR3 extends over 13 amino acids. The V and J ends lost 1 base and 8 bases, in that order; junction bases with no gene match: 5.

This clonotype appeared many times. This CDR3 reads CASSRKTGGGETQYF. CDR3 coding DNA: TGTGCCAGCAGTCGGAAAACAGGGGGGGGGGAGACCCAGTACTTC. V and J are TRBV6-1 and TRBJ2-5, with D possibly TRBD1 on 8 matching bases. V was cut by 5 bases and J by 5 bases, with 18 bases left in between. This CDR3 region has 15 residues. The germline gives CDR1 MNHNS, CDR2 SASEGT.

This clonotype was seen a few times. The chain is built from TRBV28 and TRBJ1-6; D is possibly TRBD1 (6 bases). The CDR3 spans 16 residues. Looked up from germline, CDR1 is MDHEN and CDR2 is SYDVKM. Trimming removed 4 bases at V and 8 bases at J, with 18 bases between. The CDR3: CASSSRYRGRDSPLHF. DNA for the CDR3: TGTGCCAGCAGTTCCCGGTATAGGGGGAGGGATTCACCCCTCCACTTT.

This clonotype was detected ten times or more. The chain has TRBV20-1 and TRBJ2-1; D remains unclear. With 0 bases removed from V and 8 bases from J, the gap between germline ends came to 14 bases. This CDR3 is 14 amino acids long. Germline V lookup: CDR1 DFQATT, CDR2 SNEGSKA (reference sequence). The CDR3 bases are TGCAGTGCTAGAGATTACGCACGAATTTATGAGCAGTTCTTC. It encodes CSARDYARIYEQFF.

The chain couples TRBV6-5 to TRBJ1-1, with 9 positions matching TRBD1. The CDR3 length is 14 residues. The V and J ends lost 1 base and 11 bases, in that order; junction bases with no gene match: 8. The germline gives CDR1 MNHEY, CDR2 SVGAGI. The CDR3 spells CASSYWGDRVRAFF. The CDR3 DNA sequence: TGTGCCAGCAGTTACTGGGGGGACAGGGTACGGGCTTTCTTT.

Many counts were recorded for this clonotype. The rearrangement uses TRBV30 and TRBJ2-7; possibly TRBD2 for D (5 bases). Germline values: CDR1 GTSNPN, CDR2 SVGIG (reference sequence). Trimming took off 0 bases at V and 5 bases at J, with 11 bases between the two ends. There are 13 residues in the CDR3. Written as DNA, the CDR3 is TGTGCCTGGAGTGTACTAGAAGGACACGAGCAGTACTTC. Amino acid sequence: CAWSVLEGHEQYF.

About this clonotype itself: A much more abundant neighbour one base away suggests this may be a read error. This chain links TRBV7-9 with TRBJ1-2, with D hard to call. Per the germline V gene, CDR1 is SEHNR and CDR2 is FQNEAQ (reference sequence). Trimming took 4 bases from V and 1 from J, leaving 4 bases between them. The CDR3 totals 12 residues. CDR3 sequence (DNA): TGTGCCAGCAGCTCAAATAACTATGGCTACACCTTC. Amino acids: CASSSNNYGYTF.

The rearrangement uses TRBV5-4 and TRBJ2-1, with D maybe TRBD2 (6 bases). The J call may be incorrect, as the DNA end agrees better with TRBJ2-7. CDR1 and CDR2 (germline): SGHNT, YYREEE (reference sequence). The CDR3 extends over 14 amino acids. In DNA, the CDR3 is TGTGCCAGCAGCCCTTGGACTACTTCAAATGAGCAGTACTTC. The encoded protein is CASSPWTTSNEQYF.

This clonotype has at least ten counts. This rearrangement joins TRBV28 to TRBJ2-1; 7 nucleotides line up with TRBD2. The CDR3 extends over 14 amino acids. V lost 0 bases, J lost 8 bases, and 4 bases stayed unmatched. Germline values: CDR1 MDHEN, CDR2 SYDVKM. The CDR3 DNA follows: TGTGCCAGCAGTTTATGGACTAGCAACGATGAGCAGTTCTTC. This encodes CASSLWTSNDEQFF.

This clonotype was seen many times. V is TRBV18 and J is TRBJ2-7; a possible D gene is TRBD2 (6 bases). CDR1 KGHSH and CDR2 LQKENI come from the germline V gene. The length of the CDR3 is 14 residues. Trimming pared 0 bases from V and 2 bases from J, leaving 8 bases between. CDR3 amino acids: CASSPPTGAYEQYF. The DNA of the CDR3 is TGTGCCAGCTCACCACCAACGGGGGCCTACGAGCAGTACTTC.

The rearrangement uses TRBV19 and TRBJ1-5, with TRBD1 matching over 7 bases. Germline values: CDR1 LNHDA, CDR2 SQIVND (reference sequence). V gave up 0 bases and J gave up 7 bases; unmatched junction bases: 6. This CDR3 is 15 amino acids long. CDR3 residues: CASSIDRAGGQPQHF. In nucleotides, the CDR3 is TGTGCCAGTAGTATAGATCGGGCAGGGGGGCAGCCCCAGCATTTT.

This clonotype was counted a few times. J is TRBJ1-4 and V is TRBV7-2; D is unresolved. Germline loops: CDR1 SGHTA, CDR2 FQGNSA. This CDR3 is 14 amino acids long. The V gene lost 6 bases and the J gene lost 3 bases, with 11 bases spanning the gap. DNA of the CDR3: TGTGCCAGCAGTTTTAACCGGGCTAATGAAAAACTGTTTTTT. Encoded protein: CASSFNRANEKLFF.

V usage is TRBV12-5 and J usage is TRBJ1-5, with no clear D. CDR1 and CDR2 from the germline V gene are LGHNT and FRNRAP. The CDR3 totals 15 residues. V dropped 1 base and J dropped 1 base, with 8 bases sitting between them. CDR3 nucleotide sequence: TGTGCTAGTGGTTTGGGAGGGCAGAGCAATCAGCCCCAGCATTTT. This codes for CASGLGGQSNQPQHF.

This clonotype appeared many times. This chain links TRBV28 with TRBJ2-7; no clear D gene. The CDR3 loop spans 12 amino acids. Germline V gives CDR1 MDHEN, CDR2 SYDVKM. Trimming took off 3 bases at V and 5 bases at J, with 8 bases between the two ends. The CDR3: CASSFRRDEQYF. CDR3 nucleotide sequence: TGTGCCAGCAGTTTTCGTCGCGACGAGCAGTACTTC.

The CDR3 DNA reads as TGTGCCAGCAGTGAAGTAAGGGCCCAGCCCCAGCATTTT. Amino acids: CASSEVRAQPQHF. This chain connects TRBV6-1 to TRBJ1-5; D unclear. V lost 1 base to trimming and J lost 7 bases, with 8 bases between them. The length of the CDR3 is 13 residues. Germline V CDR1 and CDR2: MNHNS, SASEGT.

The V call is TRBV7-9, the J call TRBJ2-3; D is unresolved. Germline values: CDR1 SEHNR, CDR2 FQNEAQ (reference sequence). V shed 1 base and J shed 6 bases, with 5 bases lying between them. CDR3 length equals 12 residues. The CDR3 DNA reads TGTGCCAGCAGCTTAGACTTTGATACGCAGTATTTT. It codes for CASSLDFDTQYF.

This clonotype was counted many times. The rearrangement uses TRBV18 and TRBJ2-1; TRBD2 matches at 10 bases. The germline V gene has CDR1 KGHSH and CDR2 LQKENI. V was pared by 6 bases and J by 8 bases, with 10 bases of the junction left unmatched. The CDR3 runs to 15 residues. The CDR3 DNA sequence: TGTGCCAGCTCCCCTCGGCTAGCGGGAGTATATGAGCAGTTCTTC. Translating it yields CASSPRLAGVYEQFF.

This clonotype was seen at least ten times. V is TRBV27 and J is TRBJ1-3, with no clear D. V was clipped by 6 bases and J by 2 bases, with 11 bases between them. The CDR3 sequence is 14 residues long. Germline-derived CDR1 and CDR2 are MNHEY and SMNVEV (reference sequence). The CDR3 region has the DNA TGTGCCAGCAGCCCCAGACAAACTGGAAACACCATATATTTT. Its translation is CASSPRQTGNTIYF.

This clonotype has a count of ten or more. This chain uses TRBV5-1 with TRBJ1-5; D call uncertain. Trimming left V 9 bases short and J 0 bases short, with 13 bases between. The germline V gene encodes CDR1 SGHRS and CDR2 YFSETQ. This CDR3 has 14 residues. The CDR3 region is CATDPEDSNQPQHF. For the CDR3, the DNA is TGCGCCACCGACCCAGAAGATAGCAATCAGCCCCAGCATTTT.

This clonotype showed up many times. The J gene is TRBJ2-7, the V gene TRBV11-2, with D tentatively TRBD2 (5 bases). The CDR3 consists of 15 residues. Looked up from germline, CDR1 is SGHAT and CDR2 is FQNNGV. Trimming shortened V by 0 bases and J by 4 bases, and 13 bases separated the two germline ends. In DNA, the CDR3 is TGTGCCAGCAGCTTAGATCTCGGGGATTTGTACGAGCAGTACTTC. This gives the protein CASSLDLGDLYEQYF.